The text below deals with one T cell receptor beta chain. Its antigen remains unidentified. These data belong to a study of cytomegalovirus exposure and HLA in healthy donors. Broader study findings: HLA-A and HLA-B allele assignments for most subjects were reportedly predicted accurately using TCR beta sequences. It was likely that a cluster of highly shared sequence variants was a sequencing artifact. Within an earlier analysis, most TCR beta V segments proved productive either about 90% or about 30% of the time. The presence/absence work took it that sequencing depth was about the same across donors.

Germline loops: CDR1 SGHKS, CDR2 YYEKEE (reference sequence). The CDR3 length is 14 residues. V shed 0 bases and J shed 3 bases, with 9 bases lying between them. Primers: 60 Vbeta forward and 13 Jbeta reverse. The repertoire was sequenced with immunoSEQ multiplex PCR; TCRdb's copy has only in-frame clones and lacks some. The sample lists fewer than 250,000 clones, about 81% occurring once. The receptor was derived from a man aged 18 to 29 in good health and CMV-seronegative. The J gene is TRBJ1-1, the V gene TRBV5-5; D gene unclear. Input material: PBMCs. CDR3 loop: CASSLAIRDTEAFF. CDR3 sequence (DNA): TGTGCCAGCAGCTTGGCCATCCGAGACACTGAAGCTTTCTTT. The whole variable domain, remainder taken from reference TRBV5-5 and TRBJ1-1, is DAGVTQSPTHLIKTRGQQVTLRCSPISGHKSVSWYQQVLGQGPQFIFQYYEKEERGRGNFPDRFSARQFPNYSSELNVNALLLGDSALYLCASSLAIRDTEAFFGQGTRLTVV.